This entry describes one T cell receptor beta chain. Its antigen is undetermined. Sample treatment: oral pan-JAK inhibitor, 5-10 mg twice daily. Alopecia areata patients had lesional scalp punch biopsies and peripheral blood taken from them. These data come from a study of CD8+ T cells in alopecia areata. Background on the study: Patients in the treated group were given tofacitinib by mouth, 5 to 10 mg twice a day. General study findings and limits: There was only one nonresponder, so it was unclear how baseline CD8+ expansion relates to response.

The CDR3 sequence is 14 residues long. Deletions cut 3 bases from V and 10 bases from J, with 19 bases between. From germline, CDR1 is SEHNR and CDR2 FQNEAQ (reference sequence). RNA, once extracted, was reverse transcribed into cDNA for use as the sequencing template. TCRdb keeps only in-frame clones here, not all; method: immunoSEQ multiplex PCR. The repertoire holds under 110,000 clones, with around 60% as singletons. V and J are TRBV7-9 and TRBJ2-7, with D perhaps assigned TRBD1 or TRBD2 (6 bases each). This specimen consisted of CD8+ T cells sorted from blood, obtained at approximately week 60, from a patient treated with tofacitinib. This TCR came from a human donor with alopecia areata. This CDR3 reads CASSFGGTKPIQYF. In DNA form, the CDR3 reads TGTGCCAGCAGCTTTGGAGGGACAAAACCAATCCAGTACTTC. The complete variable domain, with remaining parts taken from reference TRBV7-9 and TRBJ2-7, reads DTGVSQNPRHKITKRGQNVTFRCDPISEHNRLYWYRQTLGQGPEFLTYFQNEAQLEKSRLLSDRFSAERPKGSFSTLEIQRTEQGDSAMYLCASSFGGTKPIQYFGPGTRLTVT.